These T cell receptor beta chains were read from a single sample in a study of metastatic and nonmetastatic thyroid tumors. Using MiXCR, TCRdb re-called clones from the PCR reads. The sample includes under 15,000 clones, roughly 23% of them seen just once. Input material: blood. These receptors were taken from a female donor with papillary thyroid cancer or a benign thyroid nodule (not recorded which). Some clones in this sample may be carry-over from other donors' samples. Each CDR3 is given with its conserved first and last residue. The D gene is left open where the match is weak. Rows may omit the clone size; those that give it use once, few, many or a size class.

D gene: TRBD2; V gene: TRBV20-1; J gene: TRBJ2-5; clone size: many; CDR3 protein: CSASVTSGRTEETQYF; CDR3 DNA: TGCAGTGCTAGTGTGACTAGCGGGAGAACTGAAGAGACCCAGTACTTC
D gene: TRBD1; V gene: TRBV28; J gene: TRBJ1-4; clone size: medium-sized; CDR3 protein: CASTTQGGGGEKLFF; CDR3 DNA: TGTGCCAGCACCACCCAGGGAGGGGGCGGTGAAAAACTGTTTTTT
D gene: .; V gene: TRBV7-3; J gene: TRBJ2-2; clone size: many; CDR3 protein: CASSTYSNTGELFF; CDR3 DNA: TGTGCCAGCAGCACTTACTCGAACACCGGGGAGCTGTTTTTT
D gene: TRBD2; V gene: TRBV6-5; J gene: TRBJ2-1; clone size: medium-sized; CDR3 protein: CASSYPTSGGLSYNEQFF; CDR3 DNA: TGTGCCAGCAGTTACCCTACTAGCGGGGGACTCTCCTACAATGAGCAGTTCTTC
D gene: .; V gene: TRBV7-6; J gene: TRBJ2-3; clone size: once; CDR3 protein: CASGHGALADTQYF; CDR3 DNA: TGTGCCAGCGGACACGGGGCGTTGGCAGATACGCAGTACTTT
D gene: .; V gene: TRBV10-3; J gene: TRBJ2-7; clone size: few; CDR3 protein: CASSVGGGISYEQYF; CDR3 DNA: TGTGCCAGCAGCGTAGGAGGGGGGATCTCCTACGAGCAGTACTTC
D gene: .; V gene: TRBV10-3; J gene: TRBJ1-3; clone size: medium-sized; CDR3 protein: CAIKVGGTSGNTIYF; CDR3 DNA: TGTGCCATCAAGGTCGGGGGGACCTCTGGAAACACCATATATTTT
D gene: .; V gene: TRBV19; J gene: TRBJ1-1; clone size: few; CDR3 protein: CAISILGYTEAFF; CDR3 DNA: TGCGCCATTAGTATCTTAGGGTACACTGAAGCTTTCTTT
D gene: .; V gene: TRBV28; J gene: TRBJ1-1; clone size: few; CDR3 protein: CAIKTAGGDTEAFF; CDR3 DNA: TGTGCCATCAAAACGGCGGGAGGGGACACTGAGGCTTTCTTT
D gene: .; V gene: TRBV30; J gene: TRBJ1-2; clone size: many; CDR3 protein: CAWNTGFGYTF; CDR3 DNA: TGTGCCTGGAATACAGGGTTTGGCTACACCTTC
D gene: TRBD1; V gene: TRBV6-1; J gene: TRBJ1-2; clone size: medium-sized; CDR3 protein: CAIQGSANYGYTF; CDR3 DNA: TGTGCCATACAGGGGTCAGCTAACTATGGCTACACCTTC
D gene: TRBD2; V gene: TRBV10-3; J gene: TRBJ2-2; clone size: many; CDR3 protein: CAIRGTSSKDTGELFF; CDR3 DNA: TGTGCCATCAGGGGGACTAGCAGCAAGGATACCGGGGAGCTGTTTTTT
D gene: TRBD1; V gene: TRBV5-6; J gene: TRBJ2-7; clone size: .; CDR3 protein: CASSVVGTDSYEQYF; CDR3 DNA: TGTGCCAGCAGCGTCGTTGGGACAGACTCCTACGAGCAGTACTTC
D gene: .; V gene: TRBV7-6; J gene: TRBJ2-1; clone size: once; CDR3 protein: CASSLSAGGPDEQFF; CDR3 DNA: TGTGCCAGCAGCTTATCGGCAGGGGGGCCAGATGAGCAGTTCTTC
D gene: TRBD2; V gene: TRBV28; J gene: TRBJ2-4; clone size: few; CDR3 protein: CASSLWTSGALDKNIQYF; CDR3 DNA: TGTGCCAGCAGTTTATGGACTAGCGGCGCTCTAGACAAAAACATTCAGTACTTC
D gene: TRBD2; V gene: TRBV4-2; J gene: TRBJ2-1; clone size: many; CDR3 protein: CASRRGSGRGGNEQFF; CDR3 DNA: TGTGCCAGCAGGAGGGGTAGCGGGAGAGGGGGCAATGAGCAGTTCTTC
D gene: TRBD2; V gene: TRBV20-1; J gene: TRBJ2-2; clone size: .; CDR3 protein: CSARGASGGSNTGELFF; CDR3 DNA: TGCAGTGCTAGAGGGGCTAGCGGAGGGTCGAACACCGGGGAGCTGTTTTTT
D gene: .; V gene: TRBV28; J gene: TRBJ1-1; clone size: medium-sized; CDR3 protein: CASNEQLAEAFF; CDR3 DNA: TGTGCCAGCAACGAGCAGTTGGCTGAAGCTTTCTTT
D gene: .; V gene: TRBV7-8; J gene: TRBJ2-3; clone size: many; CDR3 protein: CASSLALAGSNTDTQYF; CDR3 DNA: TGTGCCAGCAGCTTAGCTTTGGCGGGAAGTAACACAGATACGCAGTATTTT
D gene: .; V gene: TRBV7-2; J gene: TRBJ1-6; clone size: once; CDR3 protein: CASSFVPPNSPLHF; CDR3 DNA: TGTGCCAGCAGTTTCGTACCCCCCAATTCACCCCTCCACTTT
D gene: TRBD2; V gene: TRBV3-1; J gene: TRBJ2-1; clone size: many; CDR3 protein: CASSPISGGGNEQFF; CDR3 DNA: TGTGCCAGCAGCCCCATTAGCGGGGGTGGCAATGAGCAGTTCTTC
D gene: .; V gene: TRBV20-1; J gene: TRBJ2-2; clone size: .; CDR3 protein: CSATGTSTGELFF; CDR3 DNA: TGCAGTGCGACCGGGACAAGCACCGGGGAGCTGTTTTTT
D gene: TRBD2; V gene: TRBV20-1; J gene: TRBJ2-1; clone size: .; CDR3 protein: CSARDGGLAGVSEQFF; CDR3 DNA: TGCAGTGCTAGAGATGGGGGACTAGCGGGAGTTAGCGAGCAGTTCTTC
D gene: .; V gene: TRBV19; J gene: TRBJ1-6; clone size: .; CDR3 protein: CASSTTTGANSPLHF; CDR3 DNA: TGTGCCAGTAGTACGACGACGGGGGCAAATTCACCCCTCCACTTT
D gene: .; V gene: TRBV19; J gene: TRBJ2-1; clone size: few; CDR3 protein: CASSPKGYNEQFF; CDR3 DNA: TGTGCCAGTAGTCCTAAGGGGTACAATGAGCAGTTCTTC
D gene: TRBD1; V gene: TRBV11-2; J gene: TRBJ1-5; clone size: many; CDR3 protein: CASSSGQGRQPQHF; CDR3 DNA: TGTGCCAGCAGCTCGGGACAGGGGAGACAGCCCCAGCATTTT
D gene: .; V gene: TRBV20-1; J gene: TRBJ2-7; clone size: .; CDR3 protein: CSADDDGGTYEQYF; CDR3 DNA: TGCAGTGCTGACGATGACGGGGGCACCTACGAGCAGTACTTC
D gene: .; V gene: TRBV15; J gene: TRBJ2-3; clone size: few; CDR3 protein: CANSPDGTNTDTQYF; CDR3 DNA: TGTGCCAACAGCCCCGATGGGACAAACACAGATACGCAGTATTTT
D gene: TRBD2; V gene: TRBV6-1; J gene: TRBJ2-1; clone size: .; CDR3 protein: CASSSTATGLAGQFF; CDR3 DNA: TGTGCCAGCAGTTCAACGGCTACGGGACTAGCGGGGCAGTTCTTC
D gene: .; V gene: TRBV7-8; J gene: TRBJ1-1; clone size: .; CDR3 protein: CASSLVAGRTNTEAFF; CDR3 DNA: TGTGCCAGCAGCTTAGTGGCTGGACGGACGAACACTGAAGCTTTCTTT
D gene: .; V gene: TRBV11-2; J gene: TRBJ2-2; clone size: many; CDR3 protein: CASHTSSLNTGELFF; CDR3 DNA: TGTGCCAGCCATACGTCATCTTTAAACACCGGGGAGCTGTTTTTT
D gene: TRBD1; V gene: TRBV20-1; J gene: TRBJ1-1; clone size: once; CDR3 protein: CSARPPGQGKAFF; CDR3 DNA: TGCAGTGCTAGACCGCCTGGACAGGGCAAAGCTTTCTTT
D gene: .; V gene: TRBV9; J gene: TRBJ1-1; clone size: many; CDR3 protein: CASSREPDTEAFF; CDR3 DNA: TGTGCCAGTTCAAGGGAACCGGACACTGAAGCTTTCTTT
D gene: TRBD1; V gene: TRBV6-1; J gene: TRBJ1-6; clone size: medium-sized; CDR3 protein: CASSATTSGQANSPLHF; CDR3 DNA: TGTGCCAGCAGTGCCACTACTTCGGGACAGGCAAATTCACCCCTCCACTTT
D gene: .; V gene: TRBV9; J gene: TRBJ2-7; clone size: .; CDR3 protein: CASSVSEAYEQYF; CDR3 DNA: TGTGCCAGCAGCGTGAGCGAGGCCTACGAGCAGTACTTC
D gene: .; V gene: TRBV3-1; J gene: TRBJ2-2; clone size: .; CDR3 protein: CASSIGTPSTGELFF; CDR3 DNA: TGTGCCAGCAGCATCGGGACACCTAGTACCGGGGAGCTGTTTTTT
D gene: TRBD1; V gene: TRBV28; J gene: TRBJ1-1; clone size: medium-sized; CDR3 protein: CASRTDRELRRAFF; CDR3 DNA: TGTGCCAGCAGAACAGACAGGGAACTCAGGCGAGCTTTCTTT
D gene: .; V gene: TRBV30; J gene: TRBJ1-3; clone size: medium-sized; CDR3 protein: CAWSVPMGNTIYF; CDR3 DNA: TGTGCCTGGAGTGTACCAATGGGAAACACCATATATTTT
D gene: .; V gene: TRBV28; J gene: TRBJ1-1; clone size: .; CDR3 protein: CASARGIRAEAFF; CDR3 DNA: TGTGCCAGCGCGCGGGGGATCCGAGCTGAAGCTTTCTTT
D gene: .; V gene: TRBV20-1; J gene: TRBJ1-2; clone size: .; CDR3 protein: CSARDRNTRTNYGYTF; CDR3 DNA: TGCAGTGCTAGAGATCGTAACACACGGACTAACTATGGCTACACCTTC
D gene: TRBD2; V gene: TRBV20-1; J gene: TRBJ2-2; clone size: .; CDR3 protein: CSARSPPGLAVTGELFF; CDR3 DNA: TGTAGTGCTAGATCCCCCCCCGGACTAGCGGTCACCGGGGAGCTGTTTTTT
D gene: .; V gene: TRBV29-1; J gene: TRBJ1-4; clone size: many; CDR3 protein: CSVWVANEKLFF; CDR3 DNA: TGCAGCGTTTGGGTTGCTAATGAAAAACTGTTTTTT